These T cell receptor beta chains were read from a single sample in a study of shared clonotypes between healthy human individuals. Clones were read by immunoSEQ multiplex PCR, and TCRdb kept only the in-frame ones, dropping some. The sample has under 850,000 clones, 90% to 95% seen once. Sequenced: naive CD8+ T cells sorted from blood. The receptors were gathered from a man aged 25 to 40 in good health. CDR3s leave out the opening cysteine and the closing phenylalanine or tryptophan. The order of the fields is CDR3 length, J gene, V gene, CDR3 protein.

len: 12
j_gene: TRBJ2-1
v_gene: TRBV27
CDR3aa: ASGVGGAYNEQF

len: 13
j_gene: TRBJ1-5
v_gene: TRBV6-1
CDR3aa: ASREWTESNQPQH

len: 14
j_gene: TRBJ2-6
v_gene: TRBV27
CDR3aa: ASSGGPSTGANVLT

len: 13
j_gene: TRBJ2-7
v_gene: TRBV10-1
CDR3aa: ASSDTRDRGDEQY

len: 12
j_gene: TRBJ2-5
v_gene: TRBV5-5
CDR3aa: ASSLGLGQETQY

len: 12
j_gene: TRBJ2-7
v_gene: TRBV28
CDR3aa: ASSSITGTYEQY

len: 16
j_gene: TRBJ2-1
v_gene: TRBV6-1
CDR3aa: ASSEGVWREGPYNEQF

len: 10
j_gene: TRBJ2-7
v_gene: TRBV21-1
CDR3aa: ASRAGTYEQY

len: 12
j_gene: TRBJ2-7
v_gene: TRBV11-1
CDR3aa: ASSPDRGTYEQY

len: 12
j_gene: TRBJ2-7
v_gene: TRBV28
CDR3aa: ASSPREGVYEQY

len: 12
j_gene: TRBJ2-3
v_gene: TRBV6-4
CDR3aa: ASSELAATDTQY

len: 13
j_gene: TRBJ2-7
v_gene: TRBV7-6
CDR3aa: ASSFGQGTSYEQY

len: 13
j_gene: TRBJ2-1
v_gene: TRBV6-1
CDR3aa: ASMKGSSVYNEQF

len: 14
j_gene: TRBJ1-5
v_gene: TRBV19
CDR3aa: ASSIPRGRRYQPQH

len: 13
j_gene: TRBJ2-5
v_gene: TRBV5-8
CDR3aa: ASSPEGRDGETQY

len: 12
j_gene: TRBJ2-7
v_gene: TRBV27
CDR3aa: ASSFVDRQDKQY

len: 12
j_gene: TRBJ2-7
v_gene: TRBV27
CDR3aa: ASSWSPRGYEQY

len: 12
j_gene: TRBJ2-7
v_gene: TRBV10-3
CDR3aa: AISESVREYEQY

len: 12
j_gene: TRBJ2-1
v_gene: TRBV10-1
CDR3aa: ASSPRQGWNEQF

len: 13
j_gene: TRBJ1-5
v_gene: TRBV6-1
CDR3aa: ASRAGSFSNQPQH

len: 13
j_gene: TRBJ2-2
v_gene: TRBV28
CDR3aa: ASRLTSSRAGELF

len: 12
j_gene: TRBJ2-7
v_gene: TRBV15
CDR3aa: ATSRVGDLEKQY

len: 13
j_gene: TRBJ2-1
v_gene: TRBV7-9
CDR3aa: ASSSLAGSYNEQF

len: 13
j_gene: TRBJ2-7
v_gene: TRBV25-1
CDR3aa: ASSDLQDRAGEQY

len: 10
j_gene: TRBJ2-2
v_gene: TRBV28
CDR3aa: ASSNLTGELF

len: 13
j_gene: TRBJ1-1
v_gene: TRBV10-2
CDR3aa: ASSEPVLPGAEAF

len: 14
j_gene: TRBJ2-1
v_gene: TRBV30
CDR3aa: AWSTLAGGPYNEQF

len: 13
j_gene: TRBJ1-4
v_gene: TRBV28
CDR3aa: ASSSPTGMGEKLF

len: 12
j_gene: TRBJ2-7
v_gene: TRBV4-1
CDR3aa: ASSPRQGSNEQY

len: 15
j_gene: TRBJ2-1
v_gene: TRBV9
CDR3aa: ASSVSPRGQGDNEQF

len: 13
j_gene: TRBJ2-7
v_gene: TRBV28
CDR3aa: ASSFRGRMSYEQY